This T cell receptor beta chain is from a study of T cells in Graves' hyperthyroidism and ophthalmopathy. Study conclusions and caveats: Ophthalmopathy was predicted by the model a median of roughly 6.6 months ahead of onset.

After removal of 3 bases from V and 4 bases from J, the junction contained 4 bases not matched to a gene. The CDR3 extends over 14 amino acids. Germline values: CDR1 KGHDR, CDR2 SFDVKD. Amplified regions were TCR beta CDR3 sequences from RNA transcripts. RT-PCR in the first round (using the HTBI primer set) targeted the TCR CDR3. In TCRdb, the multiplex PCR reads were re-called with MiXCR into one record per CDR3 protein. The sample gives hundreds of thousands of distinct CDR3 sequences, about 15% of which show up once; roughly 10% is in the top ten. The table lists this clonotype with many counts. The antigen is not known.

Sequenced sample: blood. The chain couples TRBV24-1 to TRBJ1-2, with 7 bases lining up with TRBD1. The TCR sequence derives from a woman under 30 with Graves' hyperthyroidism. CDR3 amino acids: CATSDEGTVYGYTF. CDR3 bases: TGTGCCACCAGTGATGAAGGGACAGTCTATGGCTACACCTTC.